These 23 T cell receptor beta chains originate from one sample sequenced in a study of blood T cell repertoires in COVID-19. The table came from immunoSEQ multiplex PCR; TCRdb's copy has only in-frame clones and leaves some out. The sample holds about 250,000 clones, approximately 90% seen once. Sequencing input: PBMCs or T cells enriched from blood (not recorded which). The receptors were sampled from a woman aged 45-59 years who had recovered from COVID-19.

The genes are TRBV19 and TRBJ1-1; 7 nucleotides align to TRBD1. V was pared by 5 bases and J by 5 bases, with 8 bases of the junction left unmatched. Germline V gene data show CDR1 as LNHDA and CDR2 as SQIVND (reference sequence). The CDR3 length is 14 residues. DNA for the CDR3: TGTGCCAGTAGTGCCAAACAGGGGCGGACTGAAGCTTTCTTT. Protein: CASSAKQGRTEAFF.

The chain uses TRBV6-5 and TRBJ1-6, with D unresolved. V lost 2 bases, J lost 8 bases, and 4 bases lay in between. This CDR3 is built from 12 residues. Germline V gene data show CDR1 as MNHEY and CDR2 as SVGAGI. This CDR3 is CASSYQDSPLHF. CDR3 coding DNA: TGTGCCAGCAGTTACCAGGATTCACCCCTCCACTTT.

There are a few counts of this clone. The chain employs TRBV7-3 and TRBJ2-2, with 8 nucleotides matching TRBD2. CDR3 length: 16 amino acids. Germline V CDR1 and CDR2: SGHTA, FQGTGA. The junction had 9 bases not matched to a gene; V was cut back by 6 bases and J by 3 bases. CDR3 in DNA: TGTGCCAGCAGGGACCCGGGAGGGCCATACACCGGGGAGCTGTTTTTT. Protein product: CASRDPGGPYTGELFF.

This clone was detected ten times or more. CDR3: CASSQGQGWYTGELFF. As DNA, the CDR3 is TGCGCCAGCAGCCAAGGACAGGGGTGGTACACCGGGGAGCTGTTTTTT. The chain has TRBV4-3 and TRBJ2-2; 8 bases fit TRBD1. The junction had 4 bases not matched to a gene; V was cut back by 1 base and J by 3 bases. Germline V CDR1 and CDR2: LGHNA, YSLEER. This CDR3 is 16 amino acids long.

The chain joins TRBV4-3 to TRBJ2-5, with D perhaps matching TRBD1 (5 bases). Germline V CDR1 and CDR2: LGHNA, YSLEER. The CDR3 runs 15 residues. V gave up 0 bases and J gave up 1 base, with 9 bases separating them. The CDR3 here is CASSQDRTGQETQYF. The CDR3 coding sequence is TGCGCCAGCAGCCAAGATCGTACAGGCCAAGAGACCCAGTACTTC.

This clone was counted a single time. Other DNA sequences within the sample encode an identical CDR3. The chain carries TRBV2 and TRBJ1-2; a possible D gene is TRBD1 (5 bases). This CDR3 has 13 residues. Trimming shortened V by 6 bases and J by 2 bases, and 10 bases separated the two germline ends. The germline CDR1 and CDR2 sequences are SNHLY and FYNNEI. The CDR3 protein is CASRADRNYGYTF. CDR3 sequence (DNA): TGTGCCAGCAGGGCTGACAGAAACTATGGCTACACCTTC.

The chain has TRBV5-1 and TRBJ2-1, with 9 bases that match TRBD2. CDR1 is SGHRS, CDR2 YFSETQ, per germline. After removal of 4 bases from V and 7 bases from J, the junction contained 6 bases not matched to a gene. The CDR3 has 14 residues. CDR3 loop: CASSQGTSSNEQFF. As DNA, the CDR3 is TGCGCCAGCAGCCAAGGGACTAGCAGTAATGAGCAGTTCTTC.

The CDR3 region is CASRGTKASTEAFF. CDR3 nucleotide sequence: TGTGCCAGCAGAGGGACAAAAGCGAGCACTGAAGCTTTCTTT. V usage is TRBV2 and J usage is TRBJ1-1; the D gene is possibly TRBD1 (6 bases). Germline lookup yields CDR1 SNHLY and CDR2 FYNNEI. The CDR3 has 14 amino acids. Trimming stripped 6 bases from V and 4 bases from J, with 15 bases between.

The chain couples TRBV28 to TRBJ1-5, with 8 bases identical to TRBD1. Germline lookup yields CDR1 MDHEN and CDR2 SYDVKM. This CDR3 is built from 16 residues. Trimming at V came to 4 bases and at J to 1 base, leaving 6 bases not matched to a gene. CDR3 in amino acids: CASSSTGEGSNQPQHF. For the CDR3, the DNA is TGTGCCAGCAGTTCGACAGGGGAAGGGAGCAATCAGCCCCAGCATTTT.

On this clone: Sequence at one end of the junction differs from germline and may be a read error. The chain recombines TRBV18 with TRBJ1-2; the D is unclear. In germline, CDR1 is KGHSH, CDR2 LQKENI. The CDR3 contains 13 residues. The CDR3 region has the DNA TGCGCCAGCTCACTTGACAAGCTCTATGGCTACACCTTC. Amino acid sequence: CASSLDKLYGYTF.

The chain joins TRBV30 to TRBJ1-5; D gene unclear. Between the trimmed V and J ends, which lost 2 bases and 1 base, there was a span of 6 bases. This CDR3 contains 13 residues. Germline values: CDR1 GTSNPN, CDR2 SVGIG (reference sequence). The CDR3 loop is CAWSSQSNQPQHF. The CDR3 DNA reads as TGTGCCTGGAGTAGCCAAAGCAATCAGCCCCAGCATTTT.

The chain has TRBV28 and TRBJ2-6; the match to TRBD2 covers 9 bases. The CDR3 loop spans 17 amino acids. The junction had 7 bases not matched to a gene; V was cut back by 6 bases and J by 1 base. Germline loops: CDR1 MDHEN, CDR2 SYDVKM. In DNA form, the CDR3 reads TGTGCCAGCAGGGTTTCTAGCGGGAAGTCTGGGGCCAACGTCCTGACTTTC. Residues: CASRVSSGKSGANVLTF. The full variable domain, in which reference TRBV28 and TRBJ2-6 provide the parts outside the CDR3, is DVKVTQSSRYLVKRTGEKVFLECVQDMDHENMFWYRQDPGLGLRLIYFSYDVKMKEKGDIPEGYSVSREKKERFSLILESASTNQTSMYLCASRVSSGKSGANVLTFGAGSRLTVL.

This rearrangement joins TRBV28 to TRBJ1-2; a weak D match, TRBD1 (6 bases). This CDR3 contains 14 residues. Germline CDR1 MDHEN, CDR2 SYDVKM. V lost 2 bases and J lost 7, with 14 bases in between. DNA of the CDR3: TGTGCCAGCAGTTTAGTGCCGGGGGGCCGTGGCTACACCTTC. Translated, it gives CASSLVPGGRGYTF.

CDR3 nucleotide sequence: TGTGCCAGCAGCCCCCACAGATACTCCTACAATGAGCAGTTCTTC. Protein: CASSPHRYSYNEQFF. The chain couples TRBV6-5 to TRBJ2-1; D not certain. With 6 bases removed from V and 0 bases from J, the gap between germline ends came to 12 bases. This CDR3 spans 15 amino acids. Looked up from germline, CDR1 is MNHEY and CDR2 is SVGAGI.

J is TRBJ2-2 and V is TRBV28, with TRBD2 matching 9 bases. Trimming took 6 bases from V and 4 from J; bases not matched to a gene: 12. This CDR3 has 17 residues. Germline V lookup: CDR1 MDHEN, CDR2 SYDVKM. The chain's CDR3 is CASSPGAPSGITGELFF. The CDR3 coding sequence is TGTGCCAGCAGCCCAGGGGCCCCTAGCGGGATCACCGGGGAGCTGTTTTTT.

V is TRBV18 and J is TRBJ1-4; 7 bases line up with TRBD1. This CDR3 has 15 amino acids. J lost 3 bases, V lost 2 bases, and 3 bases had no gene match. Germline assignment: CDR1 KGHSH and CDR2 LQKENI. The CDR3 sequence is CASSPRGQSNEKLFF. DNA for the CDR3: TGTGCCAGCTCACCAAGGGGACAGTCTAATGAAAAACTGTTTTTT.

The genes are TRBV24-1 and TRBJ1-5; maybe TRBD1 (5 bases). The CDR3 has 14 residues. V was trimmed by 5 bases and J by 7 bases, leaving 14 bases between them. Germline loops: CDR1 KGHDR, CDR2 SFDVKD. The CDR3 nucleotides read TGTGCCACCAGTGGCGGGGGTACTGGGCAGCCCCAGCATTTT. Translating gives CATSGGGTGQPQHF.

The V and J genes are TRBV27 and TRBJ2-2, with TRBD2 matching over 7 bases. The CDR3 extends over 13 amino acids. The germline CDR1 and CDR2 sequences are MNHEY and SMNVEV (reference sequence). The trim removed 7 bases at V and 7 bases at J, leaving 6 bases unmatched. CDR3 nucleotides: TGTGCCAGCAAGGGACTACAAAACGGGGAGCTGTTTTTT. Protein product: CASKGLQNGELFF.

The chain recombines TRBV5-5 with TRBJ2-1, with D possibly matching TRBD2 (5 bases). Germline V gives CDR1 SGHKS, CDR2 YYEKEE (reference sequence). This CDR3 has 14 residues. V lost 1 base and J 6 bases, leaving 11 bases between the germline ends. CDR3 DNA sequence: TGTGCCAGCAGCTTGTCTCTTCTAGCCAATGAGCAGTTCTTC. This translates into CASSLSLLANEQFF.

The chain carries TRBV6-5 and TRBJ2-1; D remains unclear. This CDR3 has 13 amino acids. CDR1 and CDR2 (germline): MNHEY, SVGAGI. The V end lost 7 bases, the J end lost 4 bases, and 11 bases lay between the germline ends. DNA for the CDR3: TGTGCCAGCACCCCCTCCGGTTACAATGAGCAGTTCTTC. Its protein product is CASTPSGYNEQFF.

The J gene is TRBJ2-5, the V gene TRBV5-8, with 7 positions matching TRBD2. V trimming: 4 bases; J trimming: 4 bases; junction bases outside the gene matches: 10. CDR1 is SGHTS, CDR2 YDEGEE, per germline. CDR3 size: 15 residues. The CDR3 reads CASSPTGTNIETQYF. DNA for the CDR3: TGTGCCAGCAGCCCCACCGGGACTAACATAGAGACCCAGTACTTC.

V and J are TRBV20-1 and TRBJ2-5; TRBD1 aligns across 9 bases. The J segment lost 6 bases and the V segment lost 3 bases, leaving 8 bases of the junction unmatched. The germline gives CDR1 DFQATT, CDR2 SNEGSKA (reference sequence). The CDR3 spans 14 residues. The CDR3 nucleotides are TGCAGTGCTAGTGCCGGGACAGGGAGAAAGACCCAGTACTTC. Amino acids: CSASAGTGRKTQYF.

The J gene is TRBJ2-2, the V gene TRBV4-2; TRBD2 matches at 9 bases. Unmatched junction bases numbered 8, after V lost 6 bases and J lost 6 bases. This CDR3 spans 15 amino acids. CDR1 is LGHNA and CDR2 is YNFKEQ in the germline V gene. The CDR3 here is CASRHPREGSGELFF. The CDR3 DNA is TGTGCCAGCAGGCATCCGCGGGAGGGCTCCGGGGAGCTGTTTTTT.